This TCR beta chain originates from a study of cytotoxic CD8 clonotypes in ibrutinib-treated CLL. About the research overall: A mean of around 250,000 productive templates and approximately 85,000 productive rearrangements was obtained per sample.

Findings of the study overall: Relative to age-matched healthy donors, clonality at baseline was higher, and it tracked circulating CD8+ T-cell counts.

The V segment lost 4 bases and the J segment 8 bases; nucleotides outside the gene matches: 12. Germline CDR1 reads SGHDT; CDR2 reads YYEEEE. This CDR3 has 15 amino acids. TCRdb's copy holds only in-frame clones and misses some; the assay was immunoSEQ multiplex PCR. The sample records around 310,000 clones, about 80% being singletons. Details on this clone: Its antigen remains unknown.

The receptor comes from a human donor with chronic lymphocytic leukemia. The chain uses TRBV5-6 and TRBJ1-2; 9 bases fit TRBD1. The sequencing used PBMCs, collected before ibrutinib treatment. The CDR3 reads CASSPPDRGSRGYTF. The DNA for the CDR3 is TGTGCCAGCAGCCCACCGGACAGGGGATCGAGAGGCTACACCTTC.